These T cell receptor beta chains were read from a single sample in a study of regulatory T cells in long-lasting Graves disease. TCRdb processed the multiplex PCR reads anew with MiXCR; each CDR3 protein has one entry. The repertoire holds 620,000 or so distinct CDR3 sequences, with roughly 15% as singletons. This sample was also put to use in a study of T cells in Graves' hyperthyroidism and ophthalmopathy.

The source material was peripheral blood mononuclear cells (PBMCs), sampled at new diagnosis, from a patient treated with antithyroid drugs. These receptors were obtained from a woman in her thirties with Graves disease. Both conserved end residues are part of each CDR3. D genes are given only for firm matches. Only some rows state a clone size, as once, few, many or a class for expanded clones.

D: NA; size: NA; V: TRBV6-1; J: TRBJ2-1; CDR3: CASRTIGGSYNEQFF; DNA: TGTGCCAGCAGAACGATCGGGGGCTCCTACAATGAGCAGTTCTTC
D: NA; size: NA; V: TRBV5-1; J: TRBJ2-1; CDR3: CASSLDYSIEQFF; DNA: TGCGCCAGCAGCCTGGACTACTCAATCGAGCAGTTCTTC
D: NA; size: NA; V: TRBV28; J: TRBJ2-5; CDR3: CASSQDPREPETQYF; DNA: TGTGCCAGCAGCCAAGATCCCAGGGAGCCGGAGACCCAGTACTTC
D: TRBD2; size: few; V: TRBV6-9; J: TRBJ2-3; CDR3: CASSSSLSGTTDTQYF; DNA: TGTGCCAGCAGTTCGAGCCTAAGCGGGACCACAGATACGCAGTATTTT
D: NA; size: many; V: TRBV28; J: TRBJ2-7; CDR3: CASSIPSSGPIAHEQYF; DNA: TGTGCCAGCAGTATCCCTAGTTCGGGTCCCATCGCCCACGAGCAGTACTTC
D: NA; size: few; V: TRBV27; J: TRBJ1-4; CDR3: CASSRGISGEKLFF; DNA: TGTGCCAGCAGTAGGGGGATTTCAGGAGAAAAACTGTTTTTT
D: NA; size: NA; V: TRBV15; J: TRBJ2-3; CDR3: CASSHRGTDTQYF; DNA: TGTGCCAGCTCCCATAGGGGGACAGATACGCAGTATTTT
D: NA; size: NA; V: TRBV5-1; J: TRBJ2-5; CDR3: CASGVTGQETQYF; DNA: TGCGCCAGTGGAGTTACCGGGCAAGAGACCCAGTACTTC
D: TRBD1; size: many; V: TRBV27; J: TRBJ1-1; CDR3: CASSFSRQGEAFF; DNA: TGTGCCAGCAGTTTCTCCCGACAGGGCGAAGCTTTCTTT
D: TRBD2; size: NA; V: TRBV19; J: TRBJ2-7; CDR3: CASSPLIAGTYEQYF; DNA: TGTGCCAGTAGTCCCCTTATAGCGGGTACCTACGAGCAGTACTTC
D: NA; size: NA; V: TRBV5-1; J: TRBJ2-7; CDR3: CASSTDRPTYEQYF; DNA: TGCGCCAGCAGTACCGACAGGCCGACCTACGAGCAGTACTTC
D: NA; size: many; V: TRBV2; J: TRBJ2-5; CDR3: CASVQLGGQETQYF; DNA: TGTGCCAGCGTACAGCTCGGAGGACAAGAGACCCAGTACTTC
D: NA; size: NA; V: TRBV30; J: TRBJ1-2; CDR3: CAWSHGGGYTF; DNA: TGTGCCTGGAGTCACGGGGGTGGCTACACCTTC
D: TRBD1; size: many; V: TRBV29-1; J: TRBJ2-1; CDR3: CSVVRAGGIKNEQFF; DNA: TGCAGCGTTGTCCGGGCAGGGGGTATTAAAAATGAGCAGTTCTTC
D: TRBD1; size: many; V: TRBV20-1; J: TRBJ2-5; CDR3: CSAREGGRGLGETQYF; DNA: TGCAGTGCTAGAGAGGGCGGCAGGGGGCTAGGAGAGACCCAGTACTTC
D: TRBD1; size: few; V: TRBV20-1; J: TRBJ1-4; CDR3: CSATTGQGANEKLFF; DNA: TGCAGTGCTACGACGGGGCAGGGGGCAAATGAAAAACTGTTTTTT
D: TRBD1; size: few; V: TRBV28; J: TRBJ1-1; CDR3: CASSLEGTGGFLGAEAFF; DNA: TGTGCCAGCAGTTTAGAAGGGACAGGGGGCTTTTTGGGAGCTGAAGCTTTCTTT
D: NA; size: NA; V: TRBV19; J: TRBJ1-2; CDR3: CASKAVGYGYTF; DNA: TGTGCCAGTAAGGCCGTTGGCTATGGCTACACCTTC
D: NA; size: few; V: TRBV12-3/TRBV12-4; J: TRBJ2-6; CDR3: CASSHRPTGANVLTF; DNA: TGTGCCAGCAGTCATAGACCTACTGGGGCCAACGTCCTGACTTTC
D: TRBD2; size: NA; V: TRBV6-2/TRBV6-3; J: TRBJ2-1; CDR3: CASSPHPGSSGSDEGRGAFF; DNA: TGTGCCAGCAGCCCCCATCCAGGGTCCAGCGGGAGTGATGAGGGGAGGGGAGCGTTCTTC
D: NA; size: few; V: TRBV9; J: TRBJ2-3; CDR3: CASSAQGGFASTDTQYF; DNA: TGTGCCAGCAGCGCCCAGGGGGGGTTCGCAAGCACAGATACGCAGTATTTT
D: TRBD2; size: many; V: TRBV28; J: TRBJ2-1; CDR3: CASSAIGTSGRNEQFF; DNA: TGTGCCAGCAGTGCCATCGGGACTAGCGGGCGAAATGAGCAGTTCTTC
D: NA; size: many; V: TRBV7-8; J: TRBJ1-1; CDR3: CASSLLNGQANTEAFF; DNA: TGTGCCAGCAGCTTATTAAATGGTCAAGCGAACACTGAAGCTTTCTTT
D: NA; size: NA; V: TRBV20-1; J: TRBJ2-7; CDR3: CSAGVEQYF; DNA: TGCAGTGCTGGAGTCGAGCAGTACTTC
D: NA; size: many; V: TRBV11-2; J: TRBJ1-4; CDR3: CASSRVPGGGPGGKLFF; DNA: TGTGCCAGCAGTCGAGTCCCCGGGGGCGGCCCGGGAGGAAAACTGTTTTTT
D: TRBD1; size: few; V: TRBV10-3; J: TRBJ2-7; CDR3: CAIRIQGAYEQYF; DNA: TGTGCCATCAGGATACAGGGGGCCTACGAGCAGTACTTC
D: NA; size: many; V: TRBV5-1; J: TRBJ1-1; CDR3: CASSQKTGLNTEAFF; DNA: TGCGCCAGCAGCCAGAAGACAGGCTTGAACACTGAAGCTTTCTTT
D: TRBD1; size: NA; V: TRBV19; J: TRBJ2-7; CDR3: CASIQTGTTEQYF; DNA: TGTGCCAGTATTCAGACAGGGACCACCGAGCAGTACTTC
D: NA; size: few; V: TRBV5-5; J: TRBJ2-1; CDR3: CASSFRNREQFF; DNA: TGTGCCAGCAGCTTCCGGAACAGGGAACAGTTCTTC
D: TRBD1; size: NA; V: TRBV24-1; J: TRBJ1-5; CDR3: CATSDSTGGNVRPQHF; DNA: TGTGCCACCAGTGATTCAACAGGGGGCAATGTTCGGCCCCAGCATTTT
D: NA; size: many; V: TRBV7-9; J: TRBJ1-1; CDR3: CASRIGEGLDTEAFF; DNA: TGTGCCAGCAGGATAGGGGAGGGGTTGGACACTGAAGCTTTCTTT
D: TRBD2; size: many; V: TRBV27; J: TRBJ2-7; CDR3: CASRPLAEPHEQYF; DNA: TGTGCCAGCAGGCCCCTAGCGGAGCCGCACGAGCAGTACTTC
D: NA; size: many; V: TRBV12-3/TRBV12-4; J: TRBJ1-1; CDR3: CASIKTDMNTEAFF; DNA: TGTGCCAGCATTAAGACGGACATGAACACTGAAGCTTTCTTT
D: TRBD1; size: many; V: TRBV19; J: TRBJ1-1; CDR3: CASSNDRGSRAFF; DNA: TGTGCCAGTAGTAACGACAGGGGGTCAAGAGCTTTCTTT
D: TRBD1; size: few; V: TRBV27; J: TRBJ1-1; CDR3: CASSLSPYRQGNTEAFF; DNA: TGTGCCAGCAGTTTATCGCCTTATAGACAGGGGAACACTGAAGCTTTCTTT
D: NA; size: many; V: TRBV11-2; J: TRBJ1-5; CDR3: CASSLEGIGQPQHF; DNA: TGTGCCAGCAGCTTAGAAGGGATCGGACAGCCCCAGCATTTT
D: NA; size: many; V: TRBV28; J: TRBJ2-5; CDR3: CASSLMAGAKTQYF; DNA: TGTGCCAGCAGTTTAATGGCGGGGGCTAAGACCCAGTACTTC
D: NA; size: few; V: TRBV19; J: TRBJ1-4; CDR3: CASSTGTSALEKLFF; DNA: TGTGCCAGTAGTACCGGGACCTCCGCGCTCGAAAAACTGTTTTTT
D: TRBD1; size: NA; V: TRBV20-1; J: TRBJ1-4; CDR3: CSAPVQGREKLFF; DNA: TGCAGTGCCCCCGTACAGGGGCGAGAAAAACTGTTTTTT